This entry features one TCR beta chain sequence. There is no known antigen for this receptor. No much larger clonotype is one base removed from it; base qualities were not supplied. Distinct nucleotide sequences in the sample also encode this CDR3. The junction shows trimming of 5 bases on V and 0 bases on J, plus 5 bases between the germline ends. The germline V gene (reference sequence) specifies GTSNPN as CDR1 and SVGIG as CDR2. Measured from the cysteine to the phenylalanine, the CDR3 is 11 residues long. Of the read, only the CDR3 DNA is kept; its 33 bases are in frame from base 1. The sample is drawn from a study of shared clonotypes between healthy human individuals (dated by TCRdb to between 2020 and 2021). Background on the whole study: The cohort included three men and a couple of women between 18 and 49 years of age. For each donor, three plates each were used for CD4 naive and CD4 memory, two plates were used for CD8 naive, and one plate was used for CD8 memory. To estimate repertoire size and how much clonotype sharing occurs between individuals, the study deeply sequenced the blood TCR repertoires of five healthy adults. To increase sequencing depth and limit assay-specific biases, different laboratories used diverse techniques to prepare libraries and sequence TCR repertoires. Per donor, leukapheresis produced somewhere between about 0.94 and 9 billion PBMCs.

The full study reports these points: Even with the large sequencing depth, rarefaction of the sorted-subset datasets indicated that sequencing was incomplete. Pairwise subsampling led to the expectation that sequencing depth would affect the degree of clonotype sharing among donors. Compared with non-shared clonotypes, the clonotypes found in all four sorted-subset donors had higher generation probabilities. Naive subsets generally had larger estimated clonotype richness than memory subsets. About 5% of naive CD4, 3.5% of naive CD8, roughly 2.4% of memory CD4, and 0.4% of memory CD8 clonotypes were shared across several donors. Sampling was restricted to blood, and TCR repertoires in tissue are likely to differ from TCR repertoires in blood. The small number of donors limited the genetic and exposure-history diversity represented.

The donors were healthy, HIV-negative adults with no recently reported acute infections or vaccinations. Every donor was a Caucasian adult living in Nashville, Tennessee, USA. Magnetic negative selection was used to enrich CD4+ T cells, after which naive cells were positively selected on CD45RA and the negative fraction became the memory subset. After blood collection by leukapheresis, PBMCs were isolated using Ficoll-Histopaque density gradient centrifugation and then cryopreserved in the vapor phase of liquid nitrogen. Analytical flow cytometry was used to check the purity and quantity of every magnetically sorted T cell population. From each sorted fraction, genomic DNA was isolated and quantified by UV absorbance on a Nanodrop 2000c. Using the deep immunoSEQ assay, TCR CDR3 regions were amplified from genomic DNA by multiplex PCR. Extracted genomic DNA from each cell subset was spread evenly across all wells of several immunoSEQ 96-well plates, with each plate serving as a replicate. Each replicate PCR for sorted subsets received around 0.2 ug genomic DNA, equal to about 30,000 T cell genomes. Purified libraries were measured with a Qubit 3.0 fluorometer, size-checked on a Bioanalyzer 2100, and measured again with the KAPA Library Quantification kit. Every immunoSEQ 96-well plate was sequenced on a dedicated single-read 150-cycle Illumina NextSeq 550 flow cell. Turning to the authors' computational methods: Because only junctional sequences without quality scores were contained in the immunoSEQ output, filtering matching that applied to full-length reads could not be performed. Sequences were annotated with PyIR, a Python wrapper for IgBLAST v1.9, using IMGT germline references to assign V/J genes and CDR3. Reads with weak V/J assignments (E-value above 1e-6), missing CDR3, stop codons, out-of-frame junctions, or ambiguous translated residues were removed. A V3J clonotype was defined by an identical inferred V gene, J gene, and CDR3 amino acid sequence. To compute the percentage overlap between repertoires, the number of shared unique clonotypes was divided by the size of the smaller repertoire. Three approaches were used to assess repertoire richness: RTK rarefaction, the Chao1 estimator, and Recon v2.1 estimates of unobserved clonotypes. For all TCRbeta clonotypes obtained by the gDNA method from a handful of donors, generation probabilities were computed with OLGA. In its TCRdb copy, this immuneACCESS table keeps in-frame sequences only and misses some clones. Where compared with another copy, unresolved V genes explain less than half of these, and the others have no known cause. V and J calls and clone size are those listed in that table; D and trimming were worked out from the DNA. The sample includes approximately 2.4 million clones, with approximately 94% observed a single time. Together, the top ten hold 0.13% of the sample.

The material sequenced was naive CD4+ T cells sorted from blood. This specimen's cell subset or site label, interpreted: CD45RA+ positively selected. Recombination connected TRBV30 to TRBJ2-7, with no D gene named confidently. The receptor's source is a man between 18 and 35 years old in good health. The nucleotide sequence is given as TGTGCCTGGGGCGACTCCTACGAGCAGTACTTC. The resulting protein is CAWGDSYEQYF. With the rest looked up from the reference TRBV30 and TRBJ2-7 genes rather than sequenced, the full variable domain is SQTIHQWPATLVQPVGSPLSLECTVEGTSNPNLYWYRQAAGRGLQLLFYSVGIGQISSEVPQNLSASRPQDRQFILSSKKLLLSDSGFYLCAWGDSYEQYFGPGTRLTVT.